This T cell receptor (beta chain) originates from a study of blood T cells in healthy people across ages. Study-wide points: A conclusive naive versus antigen-experienced comparison was prevented by the unsorted PBMCs.

For the second PCR, which ran for roughly 6 to 11 cycles, a sample-barcoded 5' primer and a J-beta primer mix were used. MiXCR, run by TCRdb on the 5' RACE reads, gives a single entry per CDR3 protein. Of roughly 1,300,000 distinct CDR3 sequences listed, roughly 59% were seen once; the top ten hold 5.5% to 8%. The CDR3 runs 14 residues. V shed 4 bases, J shed 1 base, and the junction held 4 bases outside the gene matches. Germline CDR1 and CDR2: SGHRS and YFSETQ. For this clonotype: Its specificity is unknown.

This receptor was obtained from a man younger than 35 in good health. The rearrangement links TRBV5-1 to TRBJ1-1; TRBD1 matches 7 bases. Specimen: blood. The CDR3 here is CASSKGQQNTEAFF. CDR3 nucleotides: TGCGCCAGCAGCAAGGGACAGCAGAACACTGAAGCTTTCTTT.